The 27 T cell receptor beta chains below all came from one sample that was sequenced in a study of T-cell reconstitution after alpha-beta-depleted transplantation in children. Unique molecular identifiers were incorporated during preparation of the TCRbeta library. Using its own MiXCR run on the PCR reads, TCRdb lists one record per CDR3 protein. The repertoire holds 300,000 to 350,000 distinct CDR3 sequences, with around 25% as singletons. The starting material was PBMCs, mostly from graft donor cells, obtained 180 days after TCRalphabeta/CD19-depleted stem cell transplant. These receptors originate from a male patient aged 10-17 years who had a stem cell transplant for acute lymphoblastic leukemia, so the T cells may come from the graft donor.

V gene TRBV24-1 combines with J gene TRBJ2-5; TRBD1 matches at 8 bases. V shed 3 bases and J 5 bases; nucleotides not matched to a gene: 1. This CDR3 is 13 amino acids long. The germline gives CDR1 KGHDR, CDR2 SFDVKD. The CDR3, as DNA: TGTGCCACCAGTGATCACAGGGGGGAGACCCAGTACTTC. This gives the protein CATSDHRGETQYF.

This clonotype was recorded many times. V and J are TRBV30 and TRBJ1-1; D remains ambiguous. V lost 3 bases and J lost 0, with 8 bases in between. The CDR3 covers 13 residues. Germline CDR1 GTSNPN, CDR2 SVGIG (reference sequence). CDR3 coding DNA: TGTGCCTGGAGCGTAAGTATGAACACTGAAGCTTTCTTT. Its protein is CAWSVSMNTEAFF.

This clonotype came up a few times. This CDR3 reads CASSLTPRREGNTGELFF. CDR3 sequence (DNA): TGTGCCAGCAGCCTAACGCCAAGGCGGGAGGGGAACACCGGGGAGCTGTTTTTT. The chain carries TRBV3-1 and TRBJ2-2; 9 bases fit TRBD2. Per the germline V gene, CDR1 is LGHDT and CDR2 is YNNKEL (reference sequence). V lost 4 bases to trimming and J lost 1 base; unmatched junction nucleotides: 10. This CDR3 region has 18 residues.

This clonotype was counted only a few times. This chain uses TRBV4-1 with TRBJ2-3; D not resolved. This CDR3 comprises 16 residues. Germline CDR1 MGHRA, CDR2 YSYEKL. Trimming stripped 3 bases from V and 4 bases from J, with 17 bases between. CDR3 nucleotides: TGCGCCAGCAGCCAGCTACTTCCCCGATGGGCAGATACGCAGTATTTT. Translated: CASSQLLPRWADTQYF.

This clonotype occurred a few times. CDR3 in amino acids: CASSFRDQPQHF. Written as DNA, the CDR3 is TGTGCCAGCAGCTTCAGGGACCAGCCCCAGCATTTT. The V call is TRBV5-6, the J call TRBJ1-5; D possibly corresponds to TRBD1 (5 bases). The CDR3 has 12 amino acids. V dropped 2 bases and J dropped 7 bases, with 7 bases sitting between them. Germline assignment: CDR1 SGHDT and CDR2 YYEEEE.

This clonotype was observed a few times. This chain uses TRBV4-1 with TRBJ2-3, with a weak D call TRBD1 (6 bases). V was cut by 0 bases and J by 1 base, with 8 bases left in between. This CDR3 region has 15 residues. Looked up from germline, CDR1 is MGHRA and CDR2 is YSYEKL. DNA of the CDR3: TGCGCCAGCAGCCAAGAGGCAGGGGGCACAGATACGCAGTATTTT. As protein: CASSQEAGGTDTQYF.

The gene calls are TRBV7-9 and TRBJ2-2; 7 positions match TRBD1. CDR1 SEHNR and CDR2 FQNEAQ come from the germline V gene (reference sequence). The CDR3 runs to 13 residues. V dropped 7 bases and J dropped 6; count of bases not matched to a gene: 5. CDR3 residues: CASNRQGPGELFF. For the CDR3, the DNA is TGTGCCAGCAACCGACAGGGCCCCGGGGAGCTGTTTTTT.

The CDR3 here is CASSSSGQGHYEQYF. The CDR3 nucleotides read TGTGCCAGCAGCTCCTCGGGACAGGGGCACTACGAGCAGTACTTC. The chain links TRBV7-3 to TRBJ2-7; 10 bases agree with TRBD1. The CDR3 loop spans 15 amino acids. The V and J ends lost 4 bases and 3 bases, in that order; junction bases with no gene match: 6. Germline-derived CDR1 and CDR2 are SGHTA and FQGTGA.

This clonotype was detected a few times. This chain joins TRBV20-1 and TRBJ1-4, with D perhaps TRBD1 (5 bases). CDR1 and CDR2 (germline): DFQATT, SNEGSKA (reference sequence). V shed 6 bases and J shed 8 bases, with 19 bases lying between them. This CDR3 region has 14 residues. CDR3: CSARISGMVEKLFF. The CDR3 DNA follows: TGCAGTGCCCGAATCTCAGGGATGGTCGAAAAACTGTTTTTT.

This chain joins TRBV6-1 and TRBJ2-5, with D maybe TRBD1 (5 bases). This CDR3 is 12 amino acids long. Trimming shortened V by 7 bases and J by 3 bases, and 9 bases separated the two germline ends. The germline V gene encodes CDR1 MNHNS and CDR2 SASEGT. The CDR3 sequence: CASNGQEETQYF. In DNA form, the CDR3 reads TGTGCCAGCAATGGACAAGAAGAGACCCAGTACTTC.

The chain couples TRBV13 to TRBJ2-1; possible D gene TRBD2, 6 bases. V shed 5 bases and J shed 0 bases, with 14 bases lying between them. This CDR3 region has 16 residues. From germline, CDR1 is PRHDT and CDR2 FYEKMQ (reference sequence). The CDR3 DNA follows: TGTGCCAGCAGCGCCTTAGCGGAATCCTCCTACAATGAGCAGTTCTTC. Translated: CASSALAESSYNEQFF.

The rearrangement links TRBV27 to TRBJ2-7; perhaps TRBD2 as D (6 bases). Germline V gene data show CDR1 as MNHEY and CDR2 as SMNVEV (reference sequence). Trimming cost V 8 bases and J 7 bases, with 18 bases left between them. The CDR3 spans 13 residues. The CDR3, as DNA: TGTGCCAGCTCCCCCACCCGGAGGGGAGAGCAGTACTTC. Translating gives CASSPTRRGEQYF.

The CDR3 region is CASRDSGSSYNEQFF. CDR3 DNA: TGCGCCAGCAGGGATAGCGGAAGCTCCTACAATGAGCAGTTCTTC. This chain connects TRBV4-1 to TRBJ2-1; possible D gene TRBD2, 6 bases. The germline V and J ends were trimmed by 6 bases and 0 bases, with 12 bases remaining between them. This CDR3 is built from 15 residues. Per germline, CDR1 MGHRA and CDR2 YSYEKL.

The CDR3 spells CASSLDLLETGNTIYF. The CDR3 bases are TGCGCCAGCAGCTTGGATCTTCTGGAGACGGGGAACACCATATATTTT. The chain combines TRBV5-1 with TRBJ1-3, with D hard to call. The CDR3 totals 16 residues. V lost 0 bases to trimming and J lost 7 bases, with 17 bases between them. The germline gives CDR1 SGHRS, CDR2 YFSETQ.

The chain recombines TRBV7-9 with TRBJ2-6; 10 bases fit TRBD1. The CDR3 is 16 amino acids. The V gene's germline CDR1 is SEHNR and CDR2 FQNEAQ (reference sequence). J gave up 2 bases and V 4 bases, and 2 bases lay outside the gene matches. In DNA form, the CDR3 reads TGTGCCAGCAGCTCGGGACAGGGGACTGGGGCCAACGTCCTGACTTTC. Its translation is CASSSGQGTGANVLTF.

The V gene is TRBV20-1, the J gene TRBJ2-7, with a weak D call TRBD2 (5 bases). Per germline, CDR1 DFQATT and CDR2 SNEGSKA (reference sequence). V gave up 1 base and J gave up 0 bases, with 22 bases separating them. CDR3 size: 18 residues. CDR3 protein: CSARVPVPKLGSSYEQYF. Here the CDR3 DNA reads TGCAGTGCTAGAGTCCCAGTTCCTAAACTAGGGAGCTCCTACGAGCAGTACTTC.

This clonotype was seen more than once but under ten times. This sequence joins TRBV5-4 and TRBJ2-5, with D hard to call. The CDR3 covers 12 residues. The germline V gene encodes CDR1 SGHNT and CDR2 YYREEE (reference sequence). V lost 4 bases, J lost 0 bases, and 4 bases lay in between. This CDR3 is CASSQNQETQYF. CDR3 DNA: TGTGCCAGCAGCCAGAACCAAGAGACCCAGTACTTC. Together with reference TRBV5-4 and TRBJ2-5, the CDR3 gives the full variable domain: ETGVTQSPTHLIKTRGQQVTLRCSSQSGHNTVSWYQQALGQGPQFIFQYYREEENGRGNFPPRFSGLQFPNYSSELNVNALELDDSALYLCASSQNQETQYFGPGTRLLVL.

For this clonotype: The conserved phenylalanine or tryptophan normally closing the CDR3 is absent here, so this likely arose from a read error. The J gene is TRBJ2-1, the V gene TRBV15, with D possibly being TRBD1 (5 bases). Germline CDR1 and CDR2: LNHNV and YYDKDF (reference sequence). The CDR3 is 16 residues long. The V and J ends lost 0 bases and 5 bases respectively, with 14 bases between them. Written as DNA, the CDR3 is TGTGCCACCAGCAGAGATCGTCAGGGTTTCCACAATGAGCAGTTCTCC. As protein: CATSRDRQGFHNEQFS.

The chain joins TRBV7-9 to TRBJ1-2; D possibly corresponds to TRBD1 (6 bases). Trimming took off 5 bases at V and 4 bases at J, with 14 bases between the two ends. The CDR3 extends over 14 amino acids. Looked up from germline, CDR1 is SEHNR and CDR2 is FQNEAQ (reference sequence). The CDR3, as DNA: TGTGCCAGCAGCCCCTGGACAGCAACCTATGGCTACACCTTC. As protein: CASSPWTATYGYTF. The complete variable domain, with remaining parts taken from reference TRBV7-9 and TRBJ1-2, reads DTGVSQNPRHKITKRGQNVTFRCDPISEHNRLYWYRQTLGQGPEFLTYFQNEAQLEKSRLLSDRFSAERPKGSFSTLEIQRTEQGDSAMYLCASSPWTATYGYTFGSGTRLTVV.

This clonotype was picked up a small number of times. The CDR3 sequence is CASSGYYEQYF. As DNA, the CDR3 is TGTGCCAGCAGTGGATACTACGAGCAGTACTTC. J is TRBJ2-7 and V is TRBV25-1; D remains unclear. The germline V gene has CDR1 MGHDK and CDR2 SYGVNS. V was cut by 4 bases and J by 3 bases, with 4 bases left in between. The CDR3 sequence is 11 residues long.

This clonotype was counted at least ten times. V is TRBV29-1 and J is TRBJ2-7; 11 positions match TRBD1. The CDR3 is 13 amino acids. J gave up 2 bases and V 7 bases, and 4 bases lay outside the gene matches. Germline values: CDR1 SQVTM, CDR2 ANQGSEA. The DNA of the CDR3 is TGCAGCGCCGCGGGACAGGGGGCCTACGAGCAGTACTTC. This gives the protein CSAAGQGAYEQYF.

The V gene is TRBV4-2, the J gene TRBJ1-2; D is perhaps TRBD1 (6 bases). Germline assignment: CDR1 LGHNA and CDR2 YNFKEQ. The CDR3 is 14 amino acids. Between the trimmed V and J ends, which lost 1 base and 4 bases, there was a span of 10 bases. CDR3 sequence: CASSQGNRAYGYTF. The CDR3 DNA reads TGTGCCAGCAGCCAAGGGAACAGGGCCTATGGCTACACCTTC.

This rearrangement joins TRBV20-1 to TRBJ2-2; D unresolved. CDR1 and CDR2 (germline): DFQATT, SNEGSKA (reference sequence). The CDR3 has 14 amino acids. Trimming left V 3 bases short and J 5 bases short, with 13 bases between. CDR3 coding DNA: TGCAGTGCTAGTCTCCCCACAGAGACCGGGGAGCTGTTTTTT. Amino acids: CSASLPTETGELFF.

This clonotype was recorded a few times. This chain connects TRBV7-7 to TRBJ2-2; no clear D gene. Germline V gene data show CDR1 as SSHAT and CDR2 as FNYEAQ (reference sequence). The CDR3 runs 12 residues. V was trimmed by 6 bases and J by 4 bases, leaving 6 bases between them. The CDR3 nucleotides read TGTGCCAGCAGATGGGGCACCGGGGAGCTGTTTTTT. Amino acids: CASRWGTGELFF.

The gene calls are TRBV20-1 and TRBJ2-7; D is unresolved. Germline V gene sequence: CDR1 DFQATT, CDR2 SNEGSKA (reference sequence). The CDR3 is 14 amino acids. Trimming cost V 2 bases and J 1 base, with 12 bases left between them. The CDR3 DNA reads as TGCAGTGCTAGATGGGTCGCTGATTCCTACGAGCAGTACTTC. Amino acids: CSARWVADSYEQYF.

The V call is TRBV20-1, the J call TRBJ2-6; D gene unclear. The CDR3 sequence is 14 residues long. CDR1 and CDR2 from the germline V gene are DFQATT and SNEGSKA (reference sequence). With 7 bases removed from V and 1 base from J, the gap between germline ends came to 11 bases. CDR3 sequence (DNA): TGCAGTGGGAAAGAGGCATCTGGGGCCAACGTCCTGACTTTC. It specifies CSGKEASGANVLTF.

CDR3 nucleotides: TGCGCCAGCAGCCAAGATTTGTTAGGTCAGCCCCAGCATTTT. Protein: CASSQDLLGQPQHF. The chain links TRBV4-1 to TRBJ1-5; no clear D gene. In germline, CDR1 is MGHRA, CDR2 YSYEKL. Trimming shortened V by 0 bases and J by 6 bases, and 9 bases separated the two germline ends. This CDR3 region has 14 residues.